This T cell receptor (beta chain) stems from a study of siplizumab effects on memory and regulatory T cells. The CDR3 sequence is 14 residues long. V was clipped by 3 bases and J by 4 bases, with 12 bases between them. Germline V gene sequence: CDR1 LNHDA, CDR2 SQIVND (reference sequence). With respect to this clone: Its antigen is as yet unknown.

Study-wide findings and caveats: A major contribution to the alloresponse seemed to be made by naive T cells, which seemed more diverse than memory cells. Few alloreactive clones mapped to unstimulated subsets. Under siplizumab, alloreactive sequences traced to unstimulated CD4+ memory cells were significantly reduced. Most proliferating CD4+ or CD8+ clones, roughly 80-97%, had no naive or memory assignment.

Profiling relied on immunoSEQ multiplex PCR, and the TCRdb table lists in-frame clones only, not all of them. The sample yields about 99,000 clones, about 94% seen once. The chain has TRBV19 and TRBJ1-2; D gene unclear. This sequence was found in a human donor in good health. Material for sequencing was Tregs sorted from blood. The CDR3 sequence: CASSIGGRGYGYTF. The CDR3 coding sequence is TGTGCCAGTAGTATCGGCGGACGGGGCTATGGCTACACCTTC.